The next 26 T cell receptor beta chains were all read from a single sample in a study of T-cell reconstitution after alpha-beta-depleted transplantation in children. Unique molecular identifiers were incorporated when the TCRbeta library was constructed. One entry per CDR3 protein, called by TCRdb with MiXCR from the PCR reads. Here the sample spans around 600,000 distinct CDR3 sequences, approximately 10% being singletons. The specimen comprised PBMCs from the stem cell graft donor, sampled from the stem cell graft. The receptors derive from a human donor who donated a stem cell graft to a child with acute myeloid leukemia.

CDR3 sequence reads: CASSPYRGPNEKLFF. The CDR3 DNA reads TGTGCCAGCAGTCCTTACAGGGGGCCGAATGAAAAACTGTTTTTT. The chain combines TRBV6-5 with TRBJ1-4, with 9 bases matching TRBD1. CDR1 is MNHEY, CDR2 SVGAGI, per germline. V was pared by 5 bases and J by 5 bases, with 6 bases of the junction left unmatched. The CDR3 sequence is 15 residues long.

The rearrangement uses TRBV14 and TRBJ2-1; D is uncertain. The V gene lost 0 bases and the J gene lost 3 bases, with 12 bases spanning the gap. Germline V gene lookup returns CDR1 SGHDN and CDR2 FVKESK. This CDR3 region has 16 residues. The CDR3 sequence: CASSQDRLVGYNEQFF. CDR3 DNA: TGTGCCAGCAGCCAAGATAGGCTAGTGGGCTACAATGAGCAGTTCTTC.

At least ten counts were recorded for this clonotype. The chain joins TRBV7-9 to TRBJ2-1; maybe TRBD2 (6 bases). CDR1 is SEHNR and CDR2 is FQNEAQ in the germline V gene (reference sequence). V lost 0 bases and J 7 bases, leaving 10 bases between the germline ends. This CDR3 is 14 amino acids long. CDR3 residues: CASSLAGLANEQFF. The CDR3 bases are TGTGCCAGCAGCTTAGCGGGCCTAGCGAATGAGCAGTTCTTC.

This clonotype showed up many times. This sequence joins TRBV29-1 and TRBJ2-7; possibly TRBD1 for D (6 bases). The CDR3 consists of 14 residues. Trimming took 4 bases from V and 6 from J, leaving 19 bases between them. Per the germline V gene, CDR1 is SQVTM and CDR2 is ANQGSEA. CDR3 sequence: CSVALGSGAGEQYF. CDR3 bases: TGCAGCGTTGCCCTCGGTTCAGGGGCTGGCGAGCAGTACTTC.

CDR3 residues: CASSPRASSRYNEQFF. For the CDR3, the DNA is TGTGCCAGCAGCCCACGTGCTAGCAGTCGCTACAATGAGCAGTTCTTC. This chain connects TRBV7-8 to TRBJ2-1, with a possible D match to TRBD2 (5 bases). This CDR3 contains 16 residues. Germline lookup yields CDR1 SGHVS and CDR2 FQNEAQ. Trimming removed 5 bases at V and 3 bases at J, with 17 bases between. Using reference TRBV7-8 and TRBJ2-1 for the parts outside the CDR3, the full variable domain is GAGVSQSPRYKVAKRGQDVALRCDPISGHVSLFWYQQALGQGPEFLTYFQNEAQLDKSGLPSDRFFAERPEGSVSTLKIQRTQQEDSAVYLCASSPRASSRYNEQFFGPGTRLTVL.

The rearrangement links TRBV5-1 to TRBJ2-1, with D maybe TRBD2 (6 bases). Germline CDR1 reads SGHRS; CDR2 reads YFSETQ. The CDR3 totals 19 residues. Trimming left V 2 bases short and J 15 bases short, with 36 bases between. The CDR3 DNA reads as TGCGCCAGCAGCTTTTCAAGTCCACAGGCGTCCCCGGCGGGCGCGCGGGGGTTCTTC. This gives the protein CASSFSSPQASPAGARGFF.

This clonotype was seen a handful of times. The junction departs from germline at one end; a sequencing error may be responsible. The chain links TRBV7-3 to TRBJ1-1; D call uncertain. Germline V lookup: CDR1 SGHTA, CDR2 FQGTGA. The CDR3 has 13 residues. In DNA form, the CDR3 reads TGTGCCAGCAGCTTAATGGGAAACAATGAAGCTTTCTTT. As protein: CASSLMGNNEAFF.

This clonotype was recorded at least ten times. This sequence joins TRBV5-1 and TRBJ2-3, with D perhaps TRBD1 or TRBD2 (5 bases each). Germline V gives CDR1 SGHRS, CDR2 YFSETQ. V was clipped by 3 bases and J by 6 bases, with 8 bases between them. The CDR3 length is 12 residues. CDR3 amino acids: CASSWGYDTQYF. The DNA for the CDR3 is TGCGCCAGCAGCTGGGGGTACGATACGCAGTATTTT.

V and J are TRBV9 and TRBJ1-5, with D unresolved. The CDR3 has 14 amino acids. V lost 0 bases and J 6 bases, leaving 10 bases between the germline ends. Germline CDR1 is SGDLS and CDR2 is YYNGEE. The DNA for the CDR3 is TGTGCCAGCAGCGTAGACGCGGGGATTCAGCCCCAGCATTTT. This gives the protein CASSVDAGIQPQHF.

This clonotype was observed a handful of times. This chain connects TRBV15 to TRBJ1-1; TRBD1 agrees at 7 bases. Germline V gene sequence: CDR1 LNHNV, CDR2 YYDKDF (reference sequence). After removal of 5 bases from V and 3 bases from J, the junction contained 9 bases not matched to a gene. The CDR3 covers 15 residues. The CDR3 loop reads CATSLGQVEDTEAFF. The CDR3, as DNA: TGTGCCACCAGCTTAGGACAGGTGGAGGACACTGAAGCTTTCTTT.

This clonotype occurred a few times. The V and J genes are TRBV20-1 and TRBJ1-5; 7 bases line up with TRBD1. Germline CDR1 reads DFQATT; CDR2 reads SNEGSKA (reference sequence). CDR3 size: 13 residues. J was trimmed by 9 bases and V by 4 bases; bases with no gene match: 9. CDR3 residues: CSATNIRGVPQHF. CDR3 in DNA: TGCAGTGCTACAAACATCAGGGGGGTGCCCCAGCATTTT.

The sample holds many counts of this clonotype. Written as DNA, the CDR3 is TGTGCCACCAGCAGAGATGGTCGGTCGGGTCACACCTTC. Translating gives CATSRDGRSGHTF. The V call is TRBV15, the J call TRBJ1-2; D gene unclear. CDR1 is LNHNV, CDR2 YYDKDF, per germline (reference sequence). The CDR3 runs to 13 residues. Trimming removed 0 bases at V and 12 bases at J, with 14 bases between. The variable domain in full, with the rest retrieved from reference TRBV15 and TRBJ1-2, is DAMVIQNPRYQVTQFGKPVTLSCSQTLNHNVMYWYQQKSSQAPKLLFHYYDKDFNNEADTPDNFQSRRPNTSFCFLDIRSPGLGDTAMYLCATSRDGRSGHTFGSGTRLTVV.

This clonotype occurred many times. This chain connects TRBV20-1 to TRBJ1-1; unclear D gene. The CDR3 consists of 14 residues. Germline V gene lookup returns CDR1 DFQATT and CDR2 SNEGSKA (reference sequence). Trimming removed 5 bases from V and 11 bases from J, with 24 bases in between. CDR3 region: CSAPVPKGVREAFF. The CDR3 bases are TGCAGTGCTCCTGTACCTAAGGGCGTGAGGGAGGCTTTCTTT.

This clonotype was picked up many times. The chain recombines TRBV28 with TRBJ2-3; no reliable D call. The length of the CDR3 is 14 residues. Trimming pared 6 bases from V and 2 bases from J, leaving 12 bases between. Germline-derived CDR1 and CDR2 are MDHEN and SYDVKM. The chain's CDR3 is CASSRADSTDTQYF. The CDR3 coding sequence is TGTGCCAGCAGCCGGGCCGATTCCACAGATACGCAGTATTTT.

The sample holds a few counts of this clonotype. The chain couples TRBV7-9 to TRBJ2-7; TRBD1 agrees at 12 bases. V shed 5 bases and J 6 bases; nucleotides not matched to a gene: 5. Germline V gene lookup returns CDR1 SEHNR and CDR2 FQNEAQ (reference sequence). The CDR3 spans 14 residues. For the CDR3, the DNA is TGTGCCAGCAGCGCCCGGGACAGGGGGCGCGAGCAGTACTTC. It yields the protein CASSARDRGREQYF.

The V call is TRBV20-1, the J call TRBJ2-2; TRBD2 aligns across 10 bases. This CDR3 has 16 amino acids. Germline values: CDR1 DFQATT, CDR2 SNEGSKA (reference sequence). The junction had 12 bases not matched to a gene; V was cut back by 4 bases and J by 7 bases. CDR3 region: CSATGSSGRAIGELFF. The CDR3 DNA reads TGCAGTGCTACGGGGTCGAGCGGGAGGGCCATCGGGGAGCTGTTTTTT.

Of note for this clonotype: A junction boundary mismatches the germline segment, possibly from a read error. This sequence joins TRBV12-3 or TRBV12-4 and TRBJ1-3; D gene ambiguous. The CDR3 has 11 residues. CDR3 sequence: CASTPTSDPYF. The CDR3 DNA follows: TGTGCCAGCACTCCGACCTCCGACCCTTACTTT.

This clonotype was recorded a few times. The gene calls are TRBV7-2 and TRBJ2-7; TRBD2 matches at 7 bases. Trimming took 3 bases from V and 4 from J; bases not matched to a gene: 6. This CDR3 is built from 14 residues. The germline CDR1 and CDR2 sequences are SGHTA and FQGNSA. CDR3 loop: CASSFLLAAYEQYF. The DNA of the CDR3 is TGTGCCAGCAGCTTTCTCCTAGCGGCTTACGAGCAGTACTTC. Supplemented by reference TRBV7-2 and TRBJ2-7, the full variable domain reads GAGVSQSPSNKVTEKGKDVELRCDPISGHTALYWYRQSLGQGLEFLIYFQGNSAPDKSGLPSDRFSAERTGGSVSTLTIQRTQQEDSAVYLCASSFLLAAYEQYFGPGTRLTVT.

This clonotype was seen more than once but under ten times. V is TRBV11-2 and J is TRBJ2-2; the match to TRBD1 covers 8 bases. The CDR3 length is 17 residues. V was clipped by 2 bases and J by 4 bases; unmatched bases: 9. Germline V gives CDR1 SGHAT, CDR2 FQNNGV. DNA of the CDR3: TGTGCCAGCAGCTTAAGGTCCGGACAGGGACGCACCGGGGAGCTGTTTTTT. As protein: CASSLRSGQGRTGELFF.

The chain employs TRBV20-1 and TRBJ1-2; no clear D. V shed 6 bases and J shed 4 bases, with 15 bases lying between them. This CDR3 contains 13 residues. CDR1 is DFQATT, CDR2 SNEGSKA, per germline (reference sequence). The CDR3, as DNA: TGCAGTGCCTCTCACCTACCTCCCTATGGCTACACCTTC. It codes for CSASHLPPYGYTF.

The chain carries TRBV24-1 and TRBJ2-5; TRBD1 matches 9 bases. Trimming cost V 3 bases and J 5 bases; bases outside gene matches: 3. The CDR3 length is 14 residues. The germline V gene encodes CDR1 KGHDR and CDR2 SFDVKD. The CDR3: CATSDGTGRETQYF. CDR3 bases: TGTGCCACCAGTGATGGGACAGGGCGGGAGACCCAGTACTTC.

In this sample, this clonotype turned up many times. The CDR3 spells CASTSGRGGEQFF. The CDR3 DNA reads as TGTGCCAGCACCTCAGGTCGGGGGGGTGAGCAGTTCTTC. This chain connects TRBV12-3 or TRBV12-4 to TRBJ2-1; 8 nucleotides match TRBD2. J was trimmed by 9 bases and V by 7 bases; bases with no gene match: 8. The CDR3 extends over 13 amino acids.

The CDR3 loop is CASSPPTRVEQYF. The DNA of the CDR3 is TGTGCCAGCAGTCCCCCAACTAGGGTCGAGCAGTACTTC. The chain uses TRBV12-3 or TRBV12-4 and TRBJ2-7; perhaps TRBD2 as D (5 bases). The CDR3 is 13 residues long. V dropped 5 bases and J dropped 6 bases, with 14 bases sitting between them.

The V gene is TRBV10-3, the J gene TRBJ2-7, with 11 nucleotides matching TRBD2. Per the germline V gene, CDR1 is ENHRY and CDR2 is SYGVKD. Trimming at V came to 3 bases and at J to 3 bases, leaving 4 bases not matched to a gene. The CDR3 is made up of 15 amino acids. The CDR3 DNA reads TGTGCCATCAGTGATGATGGGACTAGCGGCTACGAGCAGTACTTC. Protein sequence: CAISDDGTSGYEQYF.

The chain joins TRBV20-1 to TRBJ2-3, with D perhaps being TRBD1 or TRBD2 (6 bases each). The V end was cut by 6 bases, the J end by 3 bases, with 16 bases between. The germline V gene has CDR1 DFQATT and CDR2 SNEGSKA (reference sequence). The CDR3 sequence is 14 residues long. The CDR3 here is CSARGPMETDTQYF. The CDR3 DNA reads TGCAGTGCCCGGGGGCCTATGGAGACAGATACGCAGTATTTT.

The J gene is TRBJ2-2, the V gene TRBV6-5; 7 bases match TRBD2. This CDR3 contains 16 residues. Germline assignment: CDR1 MNHEY and CDR2 SVGAGI. The V and J ends lost 3 bases and 4 bases, in that order; junction bases with no gene match: 8. This CDR3 reads CASSYLSPSGTGELFF. In nucleotides, the CDR3 is TGTGCCAGCAGTTATTTATCACCTAGCGGCACCGGGGAGCTGTTTTTT.